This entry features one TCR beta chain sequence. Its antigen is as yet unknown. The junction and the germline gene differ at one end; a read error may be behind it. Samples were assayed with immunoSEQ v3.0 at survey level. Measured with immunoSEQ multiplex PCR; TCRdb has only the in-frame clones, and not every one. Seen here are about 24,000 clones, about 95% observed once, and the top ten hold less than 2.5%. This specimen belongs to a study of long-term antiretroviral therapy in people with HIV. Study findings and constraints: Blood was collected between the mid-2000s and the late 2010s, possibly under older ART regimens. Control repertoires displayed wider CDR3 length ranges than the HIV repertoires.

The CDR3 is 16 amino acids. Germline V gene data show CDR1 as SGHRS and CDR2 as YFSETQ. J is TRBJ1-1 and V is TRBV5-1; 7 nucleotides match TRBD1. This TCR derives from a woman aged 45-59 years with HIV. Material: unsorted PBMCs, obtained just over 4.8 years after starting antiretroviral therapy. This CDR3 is CASSLAIGQVKTEAFF. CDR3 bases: TGCGCCAGCAGCTTGGCCATCGGACAGGTGAAGACTGAAGCTTTCTTT.